These 6 T cell receptor beta chains share one sample of origin, sequenced in a study of T cell repertoires in cytomegalovirus infection (dated by TCRdb to the late 2010s). For these TCRs, the target antigens are not known. The reads were generated on an Illumina HiSeq 1500. TCRdb took the public reads, trimmed them with fastp at Q25, ran MiXCR for clone calling and kept in-frame beta chains. Every distinct CDR3 protein forms one entry, paired with its most common genes and DNA. The sample table holds approximately 300,000 distinct CDR3 sequences, of which 20% to 25% were seen once. The top ten clonotypes cover approximately 12% of the sample. The intended sense of this specimen's treatment or condition label: in vitro stimulation with specific CMV peptide epitopes to enrich CMV-specific T cells. The starting material was cultured PBMCs, obtained from culture after CMV antigen stimulation. Every receptor here comes from a human donor in good health (CMV status not recorded). Some clones in this sample may be carry-over from other donors' samples.

The sample holds a few counts of this clonotype. This chain joins TRBV7-2 and TRBJ2-1; 8 nucleotides match TRBD2. The V gene end was trimmed by 7 bases and the J gene end by 6 bases; junction bases not matched to a gene: 11. There are 15 residues in the CDR3. Germline V gene sequence: CDR1 SGHTA, CDR2 FQGNSA. The CDR3 coding sequence is TGTGCCAGCAACAGGCGTCTAGCGGGCCCCAATGAGCAGTTCTTC. Protein: CASNRRLAGPNEQFF.

This clonotype has more than one count but fewer than ten. This chain uses TRBV4-3 with TRBJ2-4; D is unresolved. Germline CDR1 and CDR2: LGHNA and YSLEER. The CDR3 extends over 14 amino acids. Trimming stripped 2 bases from V and 0 bases from J, with 5 bases between. Written as DNA, the CDR3 is TGCGCCAGCAGCCAACCGACAGCCAAAAACATTCAGTACTTC. Translating it yields CASSQPTAKNIQYF.

The chain recombines TRBV2 with TRBJ2-3; D is ambiguous. Germline CDR1 reads SNHLY; CDR2 reads FYNNEI. The CDR3 runs to 17 residues. Trimming removed 5 bases at V and 3 bases at J, with 21 bases between. The CDR3 protein is CASSYGVRRGLTDTQYF. In DNA, the CDR3 is TGTGCCAGCAGTTATGGGGTTCGACGAGGCTTGACAGATACGCAGTATTTT.

This clonotype was detected a few times. The chain uses TRBV11-2 and TRBJ2-2; D is perhaps TRBD1 (6 bases). CDR3 size: 17 residues. V was pared by 6 bases and J by 0 bases, with 17 bases between. Germline loops: CDR1 SGHAT, CDR2 FQNNGV. CDR3 sequence (DNA): TGTGCCAGCAGTCCATTTTCTGGGGGCACGAACACCGGGGAGCTGTTTTTT. It codes for CASSPFSGGTNTGELFF.

V is TRBV6-2 or TRBV6-3 and J is TRBJ2-5; no clear D. The germline V gene has CDR1 MNHEY and CDR2 SVGEGT. CDR3 length: 15 residues. Trimming cost V 5 bases and J 3 bases, with 16 bases left between them. The CDR3 loop reads CASSHATWREETQYF. CDR3 coding DNA: TGTGCCAGCAGTCATGCAACCTGGCGAGAAGAGACCCAGTACTTC.

This clonotype was seen a handful of times. This sequence joins TRBV15 and TRBJ2-3; D possibly uses TRBD1 or TRBD2 (5 bases each). Trimming took 4 bases from V and 0 from J, leaving 8 bases between them. Germline V lookup: CDR1 LNHNV, CDR2 YYDKDF (reference sequence). This CDR3 region has 14 residues. As DNA, the CDR3 is TGTGCCACCAGCATAGAGGGGAGCACAGATACGCAGTATTTT. Its translation: CATSIEGSTDTQYF.